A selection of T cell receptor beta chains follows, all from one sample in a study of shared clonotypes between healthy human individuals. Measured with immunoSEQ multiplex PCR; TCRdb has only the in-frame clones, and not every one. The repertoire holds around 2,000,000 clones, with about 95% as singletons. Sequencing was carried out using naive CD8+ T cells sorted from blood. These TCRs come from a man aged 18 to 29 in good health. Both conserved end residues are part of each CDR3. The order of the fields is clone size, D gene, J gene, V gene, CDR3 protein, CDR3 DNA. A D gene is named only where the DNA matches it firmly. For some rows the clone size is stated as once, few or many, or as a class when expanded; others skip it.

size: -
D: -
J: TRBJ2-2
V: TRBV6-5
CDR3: CASSPGTPGELFF
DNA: TGTGCCAGCAGCCCAGGGACCCCCGGGGAGCTGTTTTTT

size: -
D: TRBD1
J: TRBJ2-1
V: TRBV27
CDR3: CASSSPGQGKTEQFF
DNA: TGTGCCAGCAGTTCTCCGGGACAGGGAAAAACTGAGCAGTTCTTC

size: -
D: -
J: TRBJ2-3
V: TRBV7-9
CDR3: CASSSWTGDTQYF
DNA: TGTGCCAGCAGCTCCTGGACGGGAGATACGCAGTATTTT

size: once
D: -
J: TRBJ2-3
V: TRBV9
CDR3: CASSVGDGLTDTQYF
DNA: TGTGCCAGCAGCGTAGGTGATGGACTTACAGATACGCAGTATTTT

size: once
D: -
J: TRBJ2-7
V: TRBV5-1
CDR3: CASSLTSHYEQYF
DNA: TGCGCCAGCAGCTTGACTAGTCACTACGAGCAGTACTTC

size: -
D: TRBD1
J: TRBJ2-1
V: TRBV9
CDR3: CASSALPGQGHLSSYNEQFF
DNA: TGTGCCAGCAGCGCATTGCCGGGACAGGGCCACCTGAGCTCCTACAATGAGCAGTTCTTC

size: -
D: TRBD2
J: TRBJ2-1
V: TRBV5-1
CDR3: CASSPRLADYNEQFF
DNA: TGCGCCAGCAGCCCTAGACTAGCGGATTACAATGAGCAGTTCTTC

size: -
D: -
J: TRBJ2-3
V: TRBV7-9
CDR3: CASSQLLTDTQYF
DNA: TGTGCCAGCAGCCAGTTACTAACAGATACGCAGTATTTT

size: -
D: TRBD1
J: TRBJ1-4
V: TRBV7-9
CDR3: CASSLGTVEKLFF
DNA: TGTGCCAGCAGCTTGGGGACAGTTGAAAAACTGTTTTTT

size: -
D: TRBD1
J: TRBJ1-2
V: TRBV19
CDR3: CASSPAAGGYGYTF
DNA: TGTGCCAGTAGTCCCGCCGCAGGGGGTTACGGCTACACCTTC

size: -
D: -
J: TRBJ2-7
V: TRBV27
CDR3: CASSTLQIPAPYEQYF
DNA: TGTGCCAGCAGTACCCTACAAATCCCTGCACCCTACGAGCAGTACTTC

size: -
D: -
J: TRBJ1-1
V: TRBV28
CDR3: CASSFEKWGTEAFF
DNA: TGTGCCAGCAGTTTTGAAAAATGGGGAACTGAAGCTTTCTTT

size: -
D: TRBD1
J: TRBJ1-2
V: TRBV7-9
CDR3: CASSLAGTVYGYTF
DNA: TGTGCCAGCAGCTTAGCAGGGACAGTCTATGGCTACACCTTC

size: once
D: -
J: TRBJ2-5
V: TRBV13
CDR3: CASTSTGLETQYF
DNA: TGTGCCAGCACGTCGACAGGCCTGGAGACCCAGTACTTC

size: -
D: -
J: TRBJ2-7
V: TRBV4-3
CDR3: CASSPDRQREQYF
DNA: TGCGCCAGCAGCCCCGACAGGCAACGCGAGCAGTACTTC

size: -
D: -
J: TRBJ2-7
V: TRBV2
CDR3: CASSRGWEQYF
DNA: TGTGCCAGCAGCAGGGGCTGGGAGCAGTACTTC

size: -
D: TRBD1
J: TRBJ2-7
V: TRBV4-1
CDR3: CASSPKGDRTYEQYF
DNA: TGCGCCAGCAGCCCGAAAGGGGACAGGACCTACGAGCAGTACTTC

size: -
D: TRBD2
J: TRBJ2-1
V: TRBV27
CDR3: CASSPPTGGGNEQFF
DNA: TGTGCCAGCAGTCCCCCAACGGGAGGGGGCAATGAGCAGTTCTTC

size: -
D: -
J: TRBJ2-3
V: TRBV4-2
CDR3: CASAISVVDTQYF
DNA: TGTGCCAGCGCAATTAGCGTGGTAGATACGCAGTATTTT

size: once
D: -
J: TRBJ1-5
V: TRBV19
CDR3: CASSGAQYQPQHF
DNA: TGTGCCAGTAGCGGAGCACAGTATCAGCCCCAGCATTTT

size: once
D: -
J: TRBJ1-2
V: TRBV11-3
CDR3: CASSFRICNRALGVDGYTF
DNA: TGTGCCAGCAGCTTTAGAATTTGTAACAGGGCGCTGGGCGTAGATGGCTACACCTTC

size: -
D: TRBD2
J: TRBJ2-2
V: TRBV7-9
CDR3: CASSHSGPTQNTGELFF
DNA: TGTGCCAGCAGTCATAGCGGGCCAACCCAGAACACCGGGGAGCTGTTTTTT

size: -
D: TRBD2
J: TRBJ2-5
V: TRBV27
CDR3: CASSPGTTQETQYF
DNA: TGTGCCAGCAGTCCCGGGACTACACAAGAGACCCAGTACTTC

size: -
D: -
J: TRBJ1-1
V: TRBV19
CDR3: CASSLEGERIWAEAFF
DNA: TGTGCCAGTAGTCTGGAGGGGGAGCGGATTTGGGCTGAAGCTTTCTTT

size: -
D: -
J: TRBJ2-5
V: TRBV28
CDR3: CATSGVGQETQYF
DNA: TGTGCCACCTCTGGAGTGGGTCAAGAGACCCAGTACTTC

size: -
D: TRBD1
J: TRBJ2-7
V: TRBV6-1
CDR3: CASSEGTRTGGKYEQYF
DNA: TGTGCCAGCAGTGAGGGAACGCGGACAGGGGGAAAATACGAGCAGTACTTC

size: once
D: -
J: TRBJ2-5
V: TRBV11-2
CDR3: CASSLDKDRREETQYF
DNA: TGTGCCAGCAGCTTAGATAAGGACAGGAGGGAGGAGACCCAGTACTTC

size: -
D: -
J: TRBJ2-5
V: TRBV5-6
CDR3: CASSLVREETQYF
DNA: TGTGCCAGCAGCTTGGTGCGGGAAGAGACCCAGTACTTC

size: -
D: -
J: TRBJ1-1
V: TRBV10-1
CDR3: CASSDRLGDTEAFF
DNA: TGCGCCAGCAGTGATAGGCTTGGGGACACTGAAGCTTTCTTT

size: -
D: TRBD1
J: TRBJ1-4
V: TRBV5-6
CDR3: CASSEGQGTNEKLFF
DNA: TGTGCCAGCAGCGAAGGACAGGGGACTAATGAAAAACTGTTTTTT

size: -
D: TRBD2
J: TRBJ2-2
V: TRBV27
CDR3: CASSLAGGTGELFF
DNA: TGTGCCAGCAGTCTAGCGGGAGGCACCGGGGAGCTGTTTTTT

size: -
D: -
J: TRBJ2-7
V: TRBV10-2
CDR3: CASSDSNEQYF
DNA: TGCGCCAGCAGTGATTCCAACGAGCAGTACTTC

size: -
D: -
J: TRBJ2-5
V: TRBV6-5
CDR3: CASSYGAEETQYF
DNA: TGTGCCAGCAGTTACGGGGCGGAGGAGACCCAGTACTTC

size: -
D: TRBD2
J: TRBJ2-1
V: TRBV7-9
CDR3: CAGGLAGYNEQFF
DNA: TGTGCCGGCGGGTTAGCGGGGTACAATGAGCAGTTCTTC

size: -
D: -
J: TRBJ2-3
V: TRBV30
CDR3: CAWSSTSEPSTDTQYF
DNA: TGTGCCTGGAGTTCGACCAGCGAACCTAGCACAGATACGCAGTATTTT

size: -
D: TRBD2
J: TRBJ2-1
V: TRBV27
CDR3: CASSLAGGRESYNEQFF
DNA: TGTGCCAGCAGTTTGGCGGGGGGGAGGGAATCCTACAATGAGCAGTTCTTC

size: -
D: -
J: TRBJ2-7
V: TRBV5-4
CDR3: CASSLVGEGGEQYF
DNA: TGTGCCAGCAGCTTAGTTGGGGAGGGGGGCGAGCAGTACTTC

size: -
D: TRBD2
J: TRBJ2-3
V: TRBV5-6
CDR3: CASRPLAGGGDTQYF
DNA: TGTGCCAGCAGACCACTAGCGGGAGGTGGGGATACGCAGTATTTT

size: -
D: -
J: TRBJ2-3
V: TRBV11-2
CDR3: CASSFGGTDTQYF
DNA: TGTGCCAGCAGCTTTGGGGGTACAGATACGCAGTATTTT

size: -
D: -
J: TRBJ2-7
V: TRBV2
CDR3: CASSEALGGLDEQYF
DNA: TGTGCCAGCAGTGAAGCGCTGGGGGGCTTGGACGAGCAGTACTTC

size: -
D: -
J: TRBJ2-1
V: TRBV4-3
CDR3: CASSPFEQGEQFF
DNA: TGCGCCAGCAGCCCCTTCGAGCAGGGTGAGCAGTTCTTC

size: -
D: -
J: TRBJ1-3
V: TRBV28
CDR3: CASSFRGGGNTIYF
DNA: TGTGCCAGCAGTTTCAGGGGAGGTGGAAACACCATATATTTT

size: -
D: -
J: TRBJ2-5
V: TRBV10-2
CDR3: CASSDYGTGIETQYF
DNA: TGCGCCAGCAGTGACTATGGAACAGGAATAGAGACCCAGTACTTC

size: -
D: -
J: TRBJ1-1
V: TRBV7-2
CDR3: CASSLAGPRMNTEAFF
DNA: TGTGCCAGCAGCTTAGCAGGGCCCCGGATGAACACTGAAGCTTTCTTT

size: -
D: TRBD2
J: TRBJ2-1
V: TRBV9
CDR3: CASSPNSLAGGIEQFF
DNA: TGTGCCAGCAGCCCTAACTCGCTAGCGGGAGGGATTGAGCAGTTCTTC

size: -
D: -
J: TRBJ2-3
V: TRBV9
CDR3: CASSVVGTLLIF
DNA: TGTGCCAGCAGCGTAGTTGGGACCTTACTTATTTTT

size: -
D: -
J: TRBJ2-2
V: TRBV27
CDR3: CASNPAGPRGWELFF
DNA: TGTGCCAGCAACCCCGCGGGGCCCAGAGGTTGGGAGCTGTTTTTT